The rows below give T cell receptor beta chains drawn from one sample of a study of human T cells and chemical hapten exposure. TCRdb used MiXCR to reprocess the RACE reads, holding one entry per CDR3 protein. The profile shows 82,000 or so distinct CDR3 sequences, 10% to 15% of them singletons. This sample comprised whole blood, obtained in connection with sensitization to the hapten diphenylcyclopropenone (DPC). The receptors were sampled from a woman in her fifties or sixties with alopecia areata. Some clones in this sample may be carry-over from other donors' samples. Both conserved end residues are part of each CDR3. Fields, in order: V gene, J gene, D gene, clone size, CDR3 DNA, CDR3 protein. The D gene is left open where the match is weak. Where a row states a size, it is once, few, many or the class of an expanded clone; other rows omit it.

>TRBV5-1|TRBJ2-2|NA|few
TGCGCCAGCAGCTTGGGGGACGGTTGGACCGGGGAGCTGTTTTTT
CASSLGDGWTGELFF
>TRBV2|TRBJ2-3|TRBD2|few
TGTGCCAGCAGAGAGCGGGAGACATGGACAGATACGCAGTATTTT
CASRERETWTDTQYF
>TRBV29-1|TRBJ2-5|TRBD2|many
TGCAGCGCTGGGACTAGCGGCCAAGAGACCCAGTACTTC
CSAGTSGQETQYF
>TRBV27|TRBJ2-3|NA|NA
TGTGCCAGCAGTTTTAGTGACAGCACAGATACGCAGTATTTT
CASSFSDSTDTQYF
>TRBV6-1|TRBJ2-5|TRBD1|NA
TGTGCCACTGAAAGGGGGCTGGGGGAGACCCAGTACTTC
CATERGLGETQYF
>TRBV2|TRBJ2-3|TRBD2|many
TGTGCCAGCAGTGAAGGAGGAAGCGGGAGAGCAGATACGCAGTATTTT
CASSEGGSGRADTQYF
>TRBV9|TRBJ2-2|NA|NA
TGTGCCAGCAGCGTAGCTCGCGGGATGCCAAACACCGGGGAGCTGTTTTTT
CASSVARGMPNTGELFF
>TRBV13|TRBJ2-2|TRBD2|many
TGTGCCAGCAGCACGCTAGCGGGAGGTTCGCACACCGGGGAGCTGTTTTTT
CASSTLAGGSHTGELFF
>TRBV5-1|TRBJ2-7|NA|NA
TGCGCCAGCAGCTTGGTGTCAGGCCTGCCTAGGGAGCAGTACTTC
CASSLVSGLPREQYF
>TRBV6-5|TRBJ2-3|NA|NA
TGTGCCAGCAGCCAGAAAAATCAATCCCCTCCGCAGTATTTT
CASSQKNQSPPQYF
>TRBV20-1|TRBJ2-3|TRBD2|many
TGCAGTGCTAGAGTCCCGGGGGGGATCACAGATACGCAGTATTTT
CSARVPGGITDTQYF
>TRBV12-2|TRBJ1-3|NA|NA
TGTGCAAGTCGCTTATCCAGGGAAGGGTCTAGTTCTGGAAACACCATATATTTT
CASRLSREGSSSGNTIYF
>TRBV2|TRBJ1-2|NA|NA
TGTGCCAGCAGTGACTCGTGGACCGGGACCTATGGCTACACCTTC
CASSDSWTGTYGYTF
>TRBV3-1|TRBJ2-3|TRBD2|many
TGTGCCAGCAGCCAAGATTTCGCTAGCGGGAGGGTGGTAGATACGCAGTATTTT
CASSQDFASGRVVDTQYF
>TRBV11-2|TRBJ2-5|NA|NA
TGTGCCAGCAGCCCCCGCGCGAACTCCCAAGAGACCCAGTACTTC
CASSPRANSQETQYF
>TRBV20-1|TRBJ2-1|NA|many
TGCAGTGCTAGAACCGGACCCCCCTTGGGCTATGAGCAGTTCTTC
CSARTGPPLGYEQFF
>TRBV30|TRBJ1-1|NA|many
TGTGCCTGGAGCGCGACAGTGAACACTGAAGCTTTCTTT
CAWSATVNTEAFF
>TRBV6-1|TRBJ1-4|NA|few
TGTGCCAGCAATGGAGACCCGGCACAAGGTGAAAAACTGTTTTTT
CASNGDPAQGEKLFF
>TRBV20-1|TRBJ2-7|NA|few
TGCAGTGCTAGTCACTTCTCCTACGAGCAGTACTTC
CSASHFSYEQYF
>TRBV5-1|TRBJ2-1|NA|once
TGCGCCAGCAGCCTGGCGACTGAGCAGTTCTTC
CASSLATEQFF
>TRBV18|TRBJ1-1|NA|NA
TGTGCCAGCTCACCAATGCGCTCTGGGCAGGGAGGCACTGAAGCTTTCTTT
CASSPMRSGQGGTEAFF
>TRBV12-3/TRBV12-4|TRBJ1-2|NA|few
TGTGCCAGCAGCGGTGGGGCTAACTATGGCTACACCTTC
CASSGGANYGYTF
>TRBV29-1|TRBJ2-7|TRBD2|NA
TGCAGCGTTGTACGGCTAGCGGAGAGATACGAGCAGTACTTC
CSVVRLAERYEQYF
>TRBV12-3/TRBV12-4|TRBJ2-1|TRBD2|NA
TGTGCCAGCAGCGAACTAGCGGGAGTGGCGGATGAGCAGTTCTTC
CASSELAGVADEQFF
>TRBV3-1|TRBJ2-7|TRBD2|few
TGTGCCAGCAGCCGCGGCGGGAGGGCCAAGGAGCAGTACTTC
CASSRGGRAKEQYF
>TRBV20-1|TRBJ1-5|TRBD1|NA
TGCAGTGCTAGACCACACCCAGGGGGCGCGGGTCAGCCCCAGCATTTT
CSARPHPGGAGQPQHF
>TRBV18|TRBJ1-3|NA|few
TGTGCCAGCTCACCCGGACAGGGAAACACCATATATTTT
CASSPGQGNTIYF
>TRBV29-1|TRBJ2-1|TRBD2|many
TGCAGCGCCGCTCCCCCGGGGGGAGTGAATGAGCAGTTCTTC
CSAAPPGGVNEQFF
>TRBV10-3|TRBJ2-3|TRBD2|NA
TGTGCCATCACTGCGGACGCGGGGGGCACAGATACGCAGTATTTT
CAITADAGGTDTQYF
>TRBV24-1|TRBJ2-1|NA|few
TGTGCCACCAGTGATACAGGAATCTATGAGCAGTTCTTC
CATSDTGIYEQFF
>TRBV14|TRBJ2-5|NA|few
TGTGCCAGCAGCCAAGTGGTAGAGACCCAGTACTTC
CASSQVVETQYF
>TRBV2|TRBJ2-7|TRBD2|NA
TGTGCCAGCAGCGGGAGGGTCGGCGAGCAGTACTTC
CASSGRVGEQYF
>TRBV5-1|TRBJ2-5|NA|NA
TGCGCCAGCAGCTTGAGAGGGATGGAGACCCAGTACTTC
CASSLRGMETQYF
>TRBV11-3|TRBJ2-1|NA|few
TGTGCCAGCAGCTTAGACGGTGGCAGCCCGCAGTTCTTC
CASSLDGGSPQFF
>TRBV7-9|TRBJ2-3|NA|many
TGTGCCAGCAGCTTATTTGGAATCAACACAGATACGCAGTATTTT
CASSLFGINTDTQYF
>TRBV5-1|TRBJ1-4|TRBD1|many
TGCGCCAGCAGCTGGACAGGGGCTAATGAAAAACTGTTTTTT
CASSWTGANEKLFF
>TRBV27|TRBJ2-1|TRBD1|few
TGTGCCAGCAGTTTATCCAGGGGGAGTAATGAGCAGTTCTTC
CASSLSRGSNEQFF
>TRBV7-9|TRBJ2-2|TRBD1|many
TGTGCCAGCACCTCATATCCGGGACAGGGGGCCGCCGGGGAGCTGTTTTTT
CASTSYPGQGAAGELFF
>TRBV12-3/TRBV12-4|TRBJ1-1|NA|many
TGTGCCAGCAGCTCTCGTGGGGACACTGAAGCTTTCTTT
CASSSRGDTEAFF
>TRBV29-1|TRBJ1-1|NA|few
TGCAGCGTGGTACCAGTCTCGGGTCCGGCTTTCTTT
CSVVPVSGPAFF
>TRBV12-3/TRBV12-4|TRBJ2-7|TRBD2|many
TGTGCCAGCAGCCCCAGGGAGGGCCAGACCTACGAGCAGTACTTC
CASSPREGQTYEQYF
>TRBV12-3/TRBV12-4|TRBJ2-1|TRBD1|NA
TGTGCCAGCAGTTTGGCAGGGGGCGCATACAATGAGCAGTTCTTC
CASSLAGGAYNEQFF
>TRBV5-1|TRBJ1-2|NA|NA
TGCGCCAGCAGCTTGGTTCAGGGGCACAACTATGGCTACACCTTC
CASSLVQGHNYGYTF
>TRBV30|TRBJ2-5|NA|NA
TGTGCATGGAGTGTAAAGGGGAATCAAGAGACCCAGTACTTC
CAWSVKGNQETQYF
>TRBV5-1|TRBJ2-7|TRBD2|many
TGCGCCAGCAGCTTGGCGGCTAGCGGGGATACCTACGAGCAGTACTTC
CASSLAASGDTYEQYF
>TRBV27|TRBJ2-3|NA|NA
TGTGCCAGCAGTTTAGACATGTACAGCAGCACAGATACGCAGTATTTT
CASSLDMYSSTDTQYF
>TRBV25-1|TRBJ2-6|NA|NA
TGTGCCAGCAGTGACAGGGGCCGCTCTGGGGCCAACGTCCTGACTTTC
CASSDRGRSGANVLTF
>TRBV30|TRBJ1-3|NA|NA
TGTGCCTGGGACGTCGGTGCTAGAAACACCATATATTTT
CAWDVGARNTIYF
>TRBV5-1|TRBJ2-7|TRBD2|many
TGCGCCAGCAGCTTGGACCTGAACCTAGCGGGAGAGGAGCAGTACTTC
CASSLDLNLAGEEQYF
>TRBV7-2|TRBJ1-4|NA|few
TGTGCCAGCAGCACACCACAGGGTGTCTCGTTTTTT
CASSTPQGVSFF
>TRBV7-3|TRBJ1-1|NA|NA
TGTGCCAGCAGCTCTCATCCGAACACTGAAGCTTTCTTT
CASSSHPNTEAFF